This TCR beta chain is drawn from a study of OX40 agonist ivuxolimab in advanced cancers. At the level of the study: Three patients had partial responses: one hepatocellular carcinoma, two cutaneous melanoma.

This CDR3 spans 15 amino acids. TCRdb's table, derived via immunoSEQ multiplex PCR, lists solely in-frame clones and lacks some. The sample lists roughly 75,000 clones; roughly 84% were seen once. Note on this clone: Its antigen is still unknown.

Study results and caveats: Normalized expansion of T-cell clones was also low for some nonresponders.

The rearrangement uses TRBV21-1 and TRBJ2-7; TRBD1 was called by the table and not checked on the DNA. TRBV21-1 is described as a pseudogene. The origin of this receptor is an adult with an advanced solid tumor such as melanoma, head and neck, liver or kidney cancer. This sample comprised CD4+ or CD8+ T cells sorted from blood, obtained in a trial of the OX40 agonist ivuxolimab. CDR3 region: CASSKDGDRRYEQYF. DNA for the CDR3: TGTGCCAGCAGCAAAGACGGGGACAGGAGATACGAGCAGTACTTC.